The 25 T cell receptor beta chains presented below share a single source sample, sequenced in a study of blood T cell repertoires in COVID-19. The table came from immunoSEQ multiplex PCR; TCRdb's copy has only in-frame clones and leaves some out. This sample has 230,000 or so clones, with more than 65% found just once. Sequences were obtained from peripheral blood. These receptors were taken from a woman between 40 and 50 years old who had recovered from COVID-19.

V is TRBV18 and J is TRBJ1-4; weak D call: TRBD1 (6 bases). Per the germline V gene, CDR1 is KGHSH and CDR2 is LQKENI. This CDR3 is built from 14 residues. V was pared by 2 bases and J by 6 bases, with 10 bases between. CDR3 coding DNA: TGTGCCAGCTCACCAAACAGGGAGTATGAAAAACTGTTTTTT. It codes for CASSPNREYEKLFF.

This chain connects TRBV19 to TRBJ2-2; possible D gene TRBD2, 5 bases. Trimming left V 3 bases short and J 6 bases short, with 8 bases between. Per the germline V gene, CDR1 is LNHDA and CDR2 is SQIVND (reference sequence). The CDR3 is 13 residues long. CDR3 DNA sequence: TGTGCCAGTAGTATCATAGCGTCCGGGGAGCTGTTTTTT. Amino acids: CASSIIASGELFF.

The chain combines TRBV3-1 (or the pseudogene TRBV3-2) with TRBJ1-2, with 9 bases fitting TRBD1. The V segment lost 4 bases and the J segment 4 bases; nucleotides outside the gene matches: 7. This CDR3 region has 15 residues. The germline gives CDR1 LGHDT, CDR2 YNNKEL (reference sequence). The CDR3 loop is CASSPRDRAFYGYTF. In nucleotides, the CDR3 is TGTGCCAGCAGCCCCCGGGACAGGGCCTTCTATGGCTACACCTTC.

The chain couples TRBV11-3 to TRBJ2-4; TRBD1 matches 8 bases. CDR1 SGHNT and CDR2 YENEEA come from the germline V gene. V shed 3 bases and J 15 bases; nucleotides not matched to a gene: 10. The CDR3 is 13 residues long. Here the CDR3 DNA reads TGTGCCAGCAGCTTCACCACCCGGACAGGGATGTACTTC. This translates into CASSFTTRTGMYF. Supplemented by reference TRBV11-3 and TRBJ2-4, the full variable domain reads EAGVVQSPRYKIIEKKQPVAFWCNPISGHNTLYWYLQNLGQGPELLIRYENEEAVDDSQLPKDRFSAERLKGVDSTLKIQPAELGDSAVYLCASSFTTRTGMYFGAGTRLSVL.

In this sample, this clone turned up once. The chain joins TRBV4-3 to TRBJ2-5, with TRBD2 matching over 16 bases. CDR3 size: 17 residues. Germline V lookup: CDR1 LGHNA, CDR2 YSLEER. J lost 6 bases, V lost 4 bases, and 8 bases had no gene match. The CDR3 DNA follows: TGCGCCAGCAGCCCCGGGACTAGCGGGGGGGCTCACCAGACCCAGTACTTC. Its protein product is CASSPGTSGGAHQTQYF.

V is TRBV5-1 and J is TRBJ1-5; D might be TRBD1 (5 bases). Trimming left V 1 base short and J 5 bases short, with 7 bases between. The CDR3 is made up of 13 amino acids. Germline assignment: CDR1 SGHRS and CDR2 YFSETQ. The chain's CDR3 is CASSLQGDQPQHF. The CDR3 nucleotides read TGCGCCAGCAGCTTGCAGGGTGATCAGCCCCAGCATTTT.

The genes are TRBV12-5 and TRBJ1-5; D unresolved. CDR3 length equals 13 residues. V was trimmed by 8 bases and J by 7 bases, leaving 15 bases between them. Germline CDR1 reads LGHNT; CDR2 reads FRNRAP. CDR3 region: CASLGLVGQPQHF. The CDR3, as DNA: TGTGCTAGTCTTGGTTTAGTCGGGCAGCCCCAGCATTTT.

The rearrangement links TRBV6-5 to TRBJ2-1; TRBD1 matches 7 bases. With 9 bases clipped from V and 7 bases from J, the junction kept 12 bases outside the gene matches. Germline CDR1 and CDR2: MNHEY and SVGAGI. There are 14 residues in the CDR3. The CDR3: CASTSETGLNEQFF. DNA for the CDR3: TGTGCCAGTACTTCCGAGACAGGGTTAAATGAGCAGTTCTTC.

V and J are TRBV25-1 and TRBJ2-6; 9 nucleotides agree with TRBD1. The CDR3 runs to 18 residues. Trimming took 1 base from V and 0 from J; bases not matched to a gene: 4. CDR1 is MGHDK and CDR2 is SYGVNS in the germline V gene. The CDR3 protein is CASSELGQGSSGANVLTF. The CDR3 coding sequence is TGTGCCAGCAGTGAATTAGGACAGGGGAGCTCTGGGGCCAACGTCCTGACTTTC.

The CDR3 loop is CASSGQRGTNEQFF. As DNA, the CDR3 is TGCGCCAGCTCCGGGCAGCGGGGGACCAATGAGCAGTTCTTC. The V call is TRBV4-3, the J call TRBJ2-1; 8 nucleotides agree with TRBD2. The CDR3 extends over 14 amino acids. The germline V gene encodes CDR1 LGHNA and CDR2 YSLEER. V gave up 8 bases and J gave up 6 bases; unmatched junction bases: 9.

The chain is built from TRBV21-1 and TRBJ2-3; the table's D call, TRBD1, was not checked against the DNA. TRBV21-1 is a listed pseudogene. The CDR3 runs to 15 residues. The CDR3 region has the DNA TGTGCCAGCAGCAAAGTCGTGGGGGCGGCAGATACGCAGTATTTT. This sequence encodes CASSKVVGAADTQYF.

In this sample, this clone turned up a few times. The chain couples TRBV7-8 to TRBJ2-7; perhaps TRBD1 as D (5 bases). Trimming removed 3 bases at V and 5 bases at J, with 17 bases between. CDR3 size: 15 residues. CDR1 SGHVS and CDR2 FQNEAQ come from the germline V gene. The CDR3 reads CASSFALAGADEQYF. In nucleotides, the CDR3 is TGTGCCAGCAGCTTCGCTCTTGCTGGGGCGGACGAGCAGTACTTC.

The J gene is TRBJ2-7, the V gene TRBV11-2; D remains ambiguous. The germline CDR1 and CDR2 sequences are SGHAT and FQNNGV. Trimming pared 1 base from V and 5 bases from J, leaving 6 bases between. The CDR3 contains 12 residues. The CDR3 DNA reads TGTGCCAGCAGCTTAGTTTCGGACGAGCAGTACTTC. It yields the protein CASSLVSDEQYF.

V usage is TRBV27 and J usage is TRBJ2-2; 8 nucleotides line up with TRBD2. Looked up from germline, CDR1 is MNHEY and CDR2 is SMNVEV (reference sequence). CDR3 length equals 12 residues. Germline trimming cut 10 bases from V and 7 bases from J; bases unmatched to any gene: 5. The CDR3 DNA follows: TGTGCCACTAGGACTAGCCTCGGGGAGCTGTTTTTT. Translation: CATRTSLGELFF.

The CDR3 reads CASSLVPNSLETEAFF. The DNA of the CDR3 is TGTGCCAGCAGCTTAGTGCCGAATAGCCTGGAGACTGAAGCTTTCTTT. The genes are TRBV7-2 and TRBJ1-1; no clear D. The germline gives CDR1 SGHTA, CDR2 FQGNSA. Between the trimmed V and J ends, which lost 1 base and 5 bases, there was a span of 17 bases. The CDR3 totals 16 residues.

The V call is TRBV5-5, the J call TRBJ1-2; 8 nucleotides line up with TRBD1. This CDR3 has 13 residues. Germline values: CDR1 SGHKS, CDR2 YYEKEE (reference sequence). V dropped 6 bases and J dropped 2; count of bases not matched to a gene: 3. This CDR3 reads CASNRQGNYGYTF. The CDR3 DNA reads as TGTGCCAGCAACAGACAGGGGAACTATGGCTACACCTTC.

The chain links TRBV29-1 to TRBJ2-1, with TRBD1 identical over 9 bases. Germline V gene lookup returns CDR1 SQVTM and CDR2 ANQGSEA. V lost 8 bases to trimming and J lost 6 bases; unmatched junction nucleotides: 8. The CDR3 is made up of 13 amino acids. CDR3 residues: CSFPGQGANEQFF. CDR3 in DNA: TGCAGCTTCCCGGGACAGGGTGCCAATGAGCAGTTCTTC.

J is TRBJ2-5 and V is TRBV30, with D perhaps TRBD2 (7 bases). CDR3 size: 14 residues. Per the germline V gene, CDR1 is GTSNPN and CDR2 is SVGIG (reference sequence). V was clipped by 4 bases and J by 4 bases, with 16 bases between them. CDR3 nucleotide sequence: TGTGCCTGGAATTTTGGGGGGGCGGGAGAGACCCAGTACTTC. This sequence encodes CAWNFGGAGETQYF.

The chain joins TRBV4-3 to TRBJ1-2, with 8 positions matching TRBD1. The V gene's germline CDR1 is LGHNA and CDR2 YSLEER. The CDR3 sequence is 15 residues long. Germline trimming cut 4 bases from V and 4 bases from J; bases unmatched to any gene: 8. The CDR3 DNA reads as TGCGCCAGCAGCCCCGGACAGGGAGGTTTCTATGGCTACACCTTC. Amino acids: CASSPGQGGFYGYTF.

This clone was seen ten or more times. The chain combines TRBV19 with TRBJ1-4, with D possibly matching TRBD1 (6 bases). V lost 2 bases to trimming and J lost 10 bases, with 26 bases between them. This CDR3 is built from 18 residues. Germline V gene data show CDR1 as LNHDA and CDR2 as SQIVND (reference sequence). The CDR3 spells CASSIPTPPPNTGRKLFF. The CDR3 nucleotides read TGTGCCAGTAGTATACCCACCCCACCGCCAAATACAGGGAGAAAACTGTTTTTT.

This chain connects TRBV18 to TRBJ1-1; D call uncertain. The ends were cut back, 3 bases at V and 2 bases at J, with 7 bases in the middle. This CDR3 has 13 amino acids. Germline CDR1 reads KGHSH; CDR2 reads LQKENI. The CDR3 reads CASSPDTNTEAFF. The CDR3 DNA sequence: TGTGCCAGCTCACCTGACACCAACACTGAAGCTTTCTTT.

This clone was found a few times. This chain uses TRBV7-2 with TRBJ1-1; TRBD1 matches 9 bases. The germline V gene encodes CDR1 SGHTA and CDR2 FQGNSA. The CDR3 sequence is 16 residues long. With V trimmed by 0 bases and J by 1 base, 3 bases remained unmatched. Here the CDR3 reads CASSLAVGQGNTEAFF. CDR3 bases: TGTGCCAGCAGCTTAGCGGTGGGACAGGGGAACACTGAAGCTTTCTTT.

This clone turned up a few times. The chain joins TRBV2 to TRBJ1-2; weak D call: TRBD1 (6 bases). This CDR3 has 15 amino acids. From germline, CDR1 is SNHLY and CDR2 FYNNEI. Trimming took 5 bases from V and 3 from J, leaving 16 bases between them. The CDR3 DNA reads TGTGCCAGCAGTAAAAACAGGGCCCTCGACTATGGCTACACCTTC. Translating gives CASSKNRALDYGYTF.

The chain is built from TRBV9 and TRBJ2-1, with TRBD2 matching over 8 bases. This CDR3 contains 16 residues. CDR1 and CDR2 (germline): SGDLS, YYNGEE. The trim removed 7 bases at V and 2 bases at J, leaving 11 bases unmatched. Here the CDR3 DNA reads TGTGCCAGCCAGCCGAGCGGGGGCTATACCTACAATGAGCAGTTCTTC. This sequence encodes CASQPSGGYTYNEQFF. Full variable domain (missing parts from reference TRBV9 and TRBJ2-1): DSGVTQTPKHLITATGQRVTLRCSPRSGDLSVYWYQQSLDQGLQFLIQYYNGEERAKGNILERFSAQQFPDLHSELNLSSLELGDSALYFCASQPSGGYTYNEQFFGPGTRLTVL.

The CDR3 sequence: CASSPGGRDNSPLHF. DNA for the CDR3: TGTGCCAGCTCACCGGGGGGACGGGATAATTCACCCCTCCACTTT. The V gene is TRBV18, the J gene TRBJ1-6; tentatively, D is TRBD1 (5 bases). Germline loops: CDR1 KGHSH, CDR2 LQKENI. This CDR3 spans 15 amino acids. Trimming left V 3 bases short and J 5 bases short, with 11 bases between.